A selection of T cell receptor beta chains follows, all from one sample in a study of blood T cells in healthy people across ages. MiXCR, run by TCRdb on the 5' RACE reads, gives a single entry per CDR3 protein. This repertoire shows 550,000 to 700,000 distinct CDR3 sequences, 27% found once; its top ten account for around 18%. Sequencing was done on a sample of blood. The source is a woman aged 70-85 years in good health. CDR3s include the opening cysteine and the closing phenylalanine or tryptophan. D genes are given only for firm matches. Only some rows state a clone size, as once, few, many or a class for expanded clones.

clone_size,d_call,j_call,v_call,cdr3_aa,cdr3_nt
-,TRBD2,TRBJ2-7,TRBV20-1,CSAAGAGVYEQYF,TGCAGTGCGGCGGGAGCGGGGGTCTACGAGCAGTACTTC
few,TRBD1,TRBJ2-7,TRBV27,CTSSLRQGYEQYF,TGTACCAGCAGTTTACGACAGGGTTACGAGCAGTACTTC
-,TRBD2,TRBJ2-2,TRBV7-9,CASSLAIGGGGTGELFF,TGTGCCAGCAGCTTAGCAATCGGCGGGGGTGGCACCGGGGAGCTGTTTTTT
-,TRBD1,TRBJ1-1,TRBV9,CASSPRQGTGTEAFF,TGTGCCAGCAGCCCGAGACAGGGAACTGGCACTGAAGCTTTCTTT
few,-,TRBJ1-5,TRBV4-3,CASSPLLGNQPQHF,TGCGCCAGCAGCCCTTTACTCGGCAATCAGCCCCAGCACTTT
many,-,TRBJ1-6,TRBV7-9,CASSLNNSPLHF,TGTGCCAGCAGTTTAAATAATTCACCCCTCCACTTT
-,TRBD2,TRBJ2-1,TRBV6-1,CASSEPESSTSGVPEIYNEQFF,TGTGCCAGCAGTGAACCGGAATCGTCAACTAGCGGGGTACCCGAAATCTACAATGAGCAGTTCTTC
-,TRBD2,TRBJ2-3,TRBV6-1,CASTRIAGNTDTQYF,TGTGCCAGCACGAGGATAGCGGGAAACACAGATACGCAGTATTTT
-,TRBD1,TRBJ2-7,TRBV19,CASRGTGGEQYF,TGTGCCAGTAGGGGGACAGGGGGCGAGCAGTACTTC
-,TRBD1,TRBJ2-5,TRBV20-1,CSATPVGTGTQETQYF,TGCAGTGCCACCCCGGTCGGGACAGGGACTCAAGAGACCCAGTACTTC
few,-,TRBJ2-5,TRBV2,CASSERRSQETQYF,TGTGCCAGCAGTGAGAGACGGTCACAAGAGACCCAGTACTTC